These 9 T cell receptor beta chains originate from one sample sequenced in a study of cytomegalovirus exposure and HLA in healthy donors. Researchers ran the PCR with 60 Vbeta and 13 Jbeta primers. Here immunoSEQ multiplex PCR was the method, and the copy in TCRdb shows in-frame clones only, minus some. The data hold more than 130,000 clones, with about four fifths observed a single time. Sequenced: PBMCs. These receptors came from a male donor in good health and CMV-seronegative.

This clone was detected a few times. This chain links TRBV12-5 with TRBJ2-6; D perhaps matches TRBD1 (5 bases). Per the germline V gene, CDR1 is LGHNT and CDR2 is FRNRAP. Trimming shortened V by 5 bases and J by 4 bases, and 9 bases separated the two germline ends. The CDR3 contains 14 residues. This CDR3 is CASGPGSGANVLTF. The CDR3 DNA follows: TGTGCTAGTGGTCCAGGGTCGGGGGCCAACGTCCTGACTTTC. Looking up the rest from reference TRBV12-5 and TRBJ2-6 gives the full variable domain: DARVTQTPRHKVTEMGQEVTMRCQPILGHNTVFWYRQTMMQGLELLAYFRNRAPLDDSGMPKDRFSAEMPDATLATLKIQPSEPRDSAVYFCASGPGSGANVLTFGAGSRLTVL.

The chain joins TRBV5-4 to TRBJ1-4, with D possibly being TRBD1 (6 bases). This CDR3 has 16 residues. Trimming pared 3 bases from V and 6 bases from J, leaving 18 bases between. Germline V gene sequence: CDR1 SGHNT, CDR2 YYREEE (reference sequence). Written as DNA, the CDR3 is TGTGCCAGCAGCTCAATGGGGGTAGAGGGGGATGAAAAACTGTTTTTT. Amino acids: CASSSMGVEGDEKLFF.

This clone was recorded a few times. This CDR3 is CASSRGTGAYEQYF. CDR3 bases: TGCGCCAGCAGCCGTGGGACAGGGGCCTACGAGCAGTACTTC. The chain combines TRBV4-1 with TRBJ2-7, with 10 bases matching TRBD1. The trim removed 4 bases at V and 2 bases at J, leaving 2 bases unmatched. Germline loops: CDR1 MGHRA, CDR2 YSYEKL. This CDR3 contains 14 residues.

This clone was seen a single time. V is TRBV19 and J is TRBJ1-1; weak D call: TRBD1 (6 bases). Deletions cut 9 bases from V and 2 bases from J, with 19 bases between. Germline CDR1 is LNHDA and CDR2 is SQIVND (reference sequence). The CDR3 consists of 15 residues. In nucleotides, the CDR3 is TGTGCCAGCCTCCTTGGGGGGGCTTCCAACACTGAAGCTTTCTTT. Amino acids: CASLLGGASNTEAFF.

The genes are TRBV6-1 and TRBJ1-4; 10 nucleotides align to TRBD1. There are 14 residues in the CDR3. J lost 11 bases, V lost 1 base, and 4 bases had no gene match. Germline CDR1 MNHNS, CDR2 SASEGT. Here the CDR3 reads CASSEGTGGWKLFF. DNA for the CDR3: TGTGCCAGCAGTGAAGGGACAGGGGGATGGAAACTGTTTTTT.

V usage is TRBV6-5 and J usage is TRBJ1-6, with D tentatively TRBD1 (6 bases). CDR3 size: 14 residues. Germline assignment: CDR1 MNHEY and CDR2 SVGAGI. V lost 6 bases and J lost 9, with 15 bases in between. DNA of the CDR3: TGTGCCAGCAGCTCAACAGGGATCGGTTCACCCCTCCACTTT. This translates into CASSSTGIGSPLHF.

This chain joins TRBV29-1 and TRBJ1-1; TRBD1 is a possible D gene (5 bases). CDR3 length equals 12 residues. Per the germline V gene, CDR1 is SQVTM and CDR2 is ANQGSEA. Between the trimmed V and J ends, which lost 4 bases and 4 bases, there was a span of 10 bases. The CDR3, as DNA: TGCAGCGTTGGTCAGGGAGGCACTGAAGCTTTCTTT. Its protein is CSVGQGGTEAFF.

This chain joins TRBV9 and TRBJ1-2, with no clear D. This CDR3 is built from 16 residues. Per germline, CDR1 SGDLS and CDR2 YYNGEE. V was cut by 3 bases and J by 5 bases, with 20 bases left in between. The DNA for the CDR3 is TGTGCCAGCAGCGCCCCTAGGCGGGGAAGCCGGTATGGCTACACCTTC. Protein sequence: CASSAPRRGSRYGYTF.

The chain recombines TRBV20-1 with TRBJ2-5; 10 nucleotides line up with TRBD1. This CDR3 region has 11 residues. Germline V CDR1 and CDR2: DFQATT, SNEGSKA (reference sequence). After removal of 6 bases from V and 5 bases from J, the junction contained 0 bases not matched to a gene. The CDR3 bases are TGCAGTGCGGACAGGGGGGAGACCCAGTACTTC. Amino acids: CSADRGETQYF.